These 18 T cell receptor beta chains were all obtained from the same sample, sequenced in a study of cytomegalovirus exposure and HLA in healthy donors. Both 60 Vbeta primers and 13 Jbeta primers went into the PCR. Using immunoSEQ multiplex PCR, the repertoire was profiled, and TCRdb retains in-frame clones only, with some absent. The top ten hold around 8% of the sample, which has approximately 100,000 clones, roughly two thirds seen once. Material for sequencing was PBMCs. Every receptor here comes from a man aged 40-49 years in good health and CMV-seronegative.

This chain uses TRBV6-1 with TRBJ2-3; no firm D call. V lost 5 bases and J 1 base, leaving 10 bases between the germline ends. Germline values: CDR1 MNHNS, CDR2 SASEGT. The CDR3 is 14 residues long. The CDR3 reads CASSPQAGTDTQYF. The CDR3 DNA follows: TGTGCCAGCAGTCCCCAGGCAGGCACAGATACGCAGTATTTT.

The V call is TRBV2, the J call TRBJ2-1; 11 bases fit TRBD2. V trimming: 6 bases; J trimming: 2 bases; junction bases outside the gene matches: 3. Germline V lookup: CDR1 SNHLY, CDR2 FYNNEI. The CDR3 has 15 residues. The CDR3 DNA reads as TGTGCCAGCAGCCTTAGCGGGGGGGCCTACAATGAGCAGTTCTTC. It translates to CASSLSGGAYNEQFF.

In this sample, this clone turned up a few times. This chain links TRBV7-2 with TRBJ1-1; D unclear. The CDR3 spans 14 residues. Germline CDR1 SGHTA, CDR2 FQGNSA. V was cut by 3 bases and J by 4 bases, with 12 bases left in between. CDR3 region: CASSFRGRSTEAFF. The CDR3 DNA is TGTGCCAGCAGCTTCCGGGGTAGGTCCACTGAAGCTTTCTTT.

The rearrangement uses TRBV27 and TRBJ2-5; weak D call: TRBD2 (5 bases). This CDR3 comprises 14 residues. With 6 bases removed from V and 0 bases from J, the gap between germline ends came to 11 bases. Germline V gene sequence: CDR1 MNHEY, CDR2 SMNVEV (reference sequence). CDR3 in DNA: TGTGCCAGCAGACCCCCGGGGTACCAAGAGACCCAGTACTTC. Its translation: CASRPPGYQETQYF.

In nucleotides, the CDR3 is TGCGCCAGCAGCCAATACCGGGGGGCGGATTCGACCGAGCAGTACTTC. Translating it yields CASSQYRGADSTEQYF. The chain has TRBV4-1 and TRBJ2-7, with D possibly being TRBD2 (7 bases). With 2 bases removed from V and 6 bases from J, the gap between germline ends came to 20 bases. Germline assignment: CDR1 MGHRA and CDR2 YSYEKL. This CDR3 has 16 residues.

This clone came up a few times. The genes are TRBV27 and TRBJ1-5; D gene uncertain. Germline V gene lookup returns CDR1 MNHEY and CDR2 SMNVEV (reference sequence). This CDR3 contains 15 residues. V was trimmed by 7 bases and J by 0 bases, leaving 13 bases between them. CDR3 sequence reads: CASISSLDSNQPQHF. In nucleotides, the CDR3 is TGTGCCAGCATCTCGTCCCTAGATAGCAATCAGCCCCAGCATTTT.

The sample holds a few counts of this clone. CDR3 sequence: CAISSSTGTDYGYTF. CDR3 sequence (DNA): TGTGCCATCAGTTCCTCGACAGGGACCGACTATGGCTACACCTTC. The chain carries TRBV10-3 and TRBJ1-2, with TRBD1 matching over 7 bases. CDR3 length: 15 residues. CDR1 is ENHRY and CDR2 is SYGVKD in the germline V gene. V gave up 5 bases and J gave up 3 bases; unmatched junction bases: 9.

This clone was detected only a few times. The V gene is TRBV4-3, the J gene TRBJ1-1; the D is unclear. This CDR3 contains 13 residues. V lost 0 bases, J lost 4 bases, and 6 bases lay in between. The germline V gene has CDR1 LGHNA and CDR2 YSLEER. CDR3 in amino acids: CASSQEGVTEAFF. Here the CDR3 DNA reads TGCGCCAGCAGCCAAGAGGGAGTCACTGAAGCTTTCTTT.

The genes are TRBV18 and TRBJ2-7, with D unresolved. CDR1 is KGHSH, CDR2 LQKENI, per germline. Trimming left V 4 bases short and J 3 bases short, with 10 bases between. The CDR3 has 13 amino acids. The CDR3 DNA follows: TGTGCCAGCTCACTCCGATCGGTCTACGAGCAGTACTTC. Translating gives CASSLRSVYEQYF.

CDR3 nucleotides: TGTGCCAGCAGCACCCGGACTAGCGGGGGGGCTTACGAGCAGTACTTC. Its translation is CASSTRTSGGAYEQYF. The chain joins TRBV7-2 to TRBJ2-7, with 15 bases aligning to TRBD2. The CDR3 sequence is 16 residues long. Germline V gene data show CDR1 as SGHTA and CDR2 as FQGNSA. The trim removed 5 bases at V and 4 bases at J, leaving 6 bases unmatched.

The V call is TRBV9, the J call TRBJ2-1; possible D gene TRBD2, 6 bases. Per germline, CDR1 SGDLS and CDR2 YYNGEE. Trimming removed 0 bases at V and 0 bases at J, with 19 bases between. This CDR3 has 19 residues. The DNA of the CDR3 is TGTGCCAGCAGCGTAGTGGGGGGTCTTAGCCAACGCTCCTACAATGAGCAGTTCTTC. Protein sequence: CASSVVGGLSQRSYNEQFF.

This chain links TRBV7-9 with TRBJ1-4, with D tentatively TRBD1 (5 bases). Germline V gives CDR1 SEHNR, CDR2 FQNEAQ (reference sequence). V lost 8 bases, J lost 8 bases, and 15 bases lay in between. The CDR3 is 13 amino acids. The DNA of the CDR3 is TGTGCCAGCGGGGGGAGGGACGACGAAAAACTGTTTTTT. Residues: CASGGRDDEKLFF.

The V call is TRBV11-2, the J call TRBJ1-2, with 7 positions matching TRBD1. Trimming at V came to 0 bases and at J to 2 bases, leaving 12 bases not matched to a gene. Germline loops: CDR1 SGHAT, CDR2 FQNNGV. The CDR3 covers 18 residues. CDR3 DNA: TGTGCCAGCAGCTTAGATGGGTTAGGCCGACAGGGCAACTATGGCTACACCTTC. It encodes CASSLDGLGRQGNYGYTF.

CDR3 bases: TGCGCCAGCAGCCAACCCGGAGCCTACGAGCAGTACTTC. This sequence encodes CASSQPGAYEQYF. The rearrangement links TRBV4-1 to TRBJ2-7; D is undetermined. From germline, CDR1 is MGHRA and CDR2 YSYEKL. The length of the CDR3 is 13 residues. V lost 2 bases and J lost 2, with 7 bases in between.

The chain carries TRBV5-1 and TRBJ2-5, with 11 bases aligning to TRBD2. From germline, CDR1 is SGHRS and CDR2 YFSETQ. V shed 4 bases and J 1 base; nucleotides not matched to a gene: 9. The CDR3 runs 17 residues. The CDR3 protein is CASSVALAGGPQETQYF. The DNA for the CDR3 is TGCGCCAGCAGCGTAGCGCTAGCGGGGGGCCCCCAAGAGACCCAGTACTTC.

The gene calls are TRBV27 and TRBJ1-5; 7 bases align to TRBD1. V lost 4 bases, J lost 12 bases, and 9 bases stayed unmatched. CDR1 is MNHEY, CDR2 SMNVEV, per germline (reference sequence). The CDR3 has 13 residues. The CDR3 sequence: CASSSHGQEHQHF. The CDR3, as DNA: TGTGCCAGCAGTTCACACGGACAGGAACACCAGCATTTT.

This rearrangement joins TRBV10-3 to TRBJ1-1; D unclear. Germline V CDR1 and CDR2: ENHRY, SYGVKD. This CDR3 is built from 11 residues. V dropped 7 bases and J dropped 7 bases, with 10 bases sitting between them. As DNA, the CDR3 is TGTGCCATCATCCAAGCGGGTGAAGCTTTCTTT. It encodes CAIIQAGEAFF.

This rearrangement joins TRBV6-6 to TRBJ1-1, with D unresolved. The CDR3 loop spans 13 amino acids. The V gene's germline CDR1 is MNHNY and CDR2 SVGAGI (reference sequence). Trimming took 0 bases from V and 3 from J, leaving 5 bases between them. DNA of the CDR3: TGTGCCAGCAGTTACTCAGAGGACACTGAAGCTTTCTTT. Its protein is CASSYSEDTEAFF.